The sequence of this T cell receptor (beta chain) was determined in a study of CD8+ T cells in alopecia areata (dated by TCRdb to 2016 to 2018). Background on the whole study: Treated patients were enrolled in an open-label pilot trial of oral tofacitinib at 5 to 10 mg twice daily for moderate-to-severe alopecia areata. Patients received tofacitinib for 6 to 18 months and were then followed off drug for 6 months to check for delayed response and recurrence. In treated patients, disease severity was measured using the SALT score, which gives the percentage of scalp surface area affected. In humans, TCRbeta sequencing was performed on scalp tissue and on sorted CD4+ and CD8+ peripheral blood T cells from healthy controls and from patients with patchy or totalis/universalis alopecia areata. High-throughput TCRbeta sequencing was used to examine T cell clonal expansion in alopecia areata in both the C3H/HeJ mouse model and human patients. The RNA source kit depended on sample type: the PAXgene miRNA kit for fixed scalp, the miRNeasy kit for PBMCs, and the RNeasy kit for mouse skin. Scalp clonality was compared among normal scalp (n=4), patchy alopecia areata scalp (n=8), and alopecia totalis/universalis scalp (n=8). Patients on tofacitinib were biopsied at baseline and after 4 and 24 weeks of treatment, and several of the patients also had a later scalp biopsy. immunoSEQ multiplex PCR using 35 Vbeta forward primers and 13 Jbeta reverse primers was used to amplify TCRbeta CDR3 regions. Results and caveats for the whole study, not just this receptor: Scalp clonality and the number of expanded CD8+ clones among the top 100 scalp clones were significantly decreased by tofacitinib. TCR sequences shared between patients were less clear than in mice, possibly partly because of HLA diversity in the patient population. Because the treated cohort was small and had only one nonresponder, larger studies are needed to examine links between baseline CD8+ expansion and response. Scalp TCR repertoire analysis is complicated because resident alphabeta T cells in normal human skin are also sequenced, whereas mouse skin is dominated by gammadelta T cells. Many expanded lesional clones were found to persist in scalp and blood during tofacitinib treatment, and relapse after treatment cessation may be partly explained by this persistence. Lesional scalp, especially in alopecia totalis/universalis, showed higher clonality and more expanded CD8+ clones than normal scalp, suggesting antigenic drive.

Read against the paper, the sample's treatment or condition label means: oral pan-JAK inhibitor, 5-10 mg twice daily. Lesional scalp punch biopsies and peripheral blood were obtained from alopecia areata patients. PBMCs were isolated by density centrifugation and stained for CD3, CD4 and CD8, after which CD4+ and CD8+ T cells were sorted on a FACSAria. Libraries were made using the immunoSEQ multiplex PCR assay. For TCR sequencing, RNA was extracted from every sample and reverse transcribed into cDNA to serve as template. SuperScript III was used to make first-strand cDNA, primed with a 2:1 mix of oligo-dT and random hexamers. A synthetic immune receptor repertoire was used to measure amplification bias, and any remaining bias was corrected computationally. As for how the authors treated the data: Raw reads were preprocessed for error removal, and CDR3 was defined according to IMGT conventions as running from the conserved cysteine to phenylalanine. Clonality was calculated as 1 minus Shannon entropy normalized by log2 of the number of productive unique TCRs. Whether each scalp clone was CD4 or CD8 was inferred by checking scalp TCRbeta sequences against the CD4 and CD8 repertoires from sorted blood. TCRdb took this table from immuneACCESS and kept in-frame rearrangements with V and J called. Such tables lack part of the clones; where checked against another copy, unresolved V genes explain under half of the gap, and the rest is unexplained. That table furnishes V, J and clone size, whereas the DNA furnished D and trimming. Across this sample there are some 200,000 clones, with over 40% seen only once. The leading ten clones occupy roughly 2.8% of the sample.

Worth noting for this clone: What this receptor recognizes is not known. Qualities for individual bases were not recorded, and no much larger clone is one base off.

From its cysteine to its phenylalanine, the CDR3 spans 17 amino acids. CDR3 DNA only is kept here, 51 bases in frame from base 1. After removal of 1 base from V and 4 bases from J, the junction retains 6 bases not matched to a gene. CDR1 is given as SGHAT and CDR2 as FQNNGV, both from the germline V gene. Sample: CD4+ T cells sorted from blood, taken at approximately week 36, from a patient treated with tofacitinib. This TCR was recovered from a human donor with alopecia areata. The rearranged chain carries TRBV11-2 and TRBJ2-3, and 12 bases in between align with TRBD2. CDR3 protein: CASSLGTSGAAPDTQYF. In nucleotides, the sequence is TGTGCCAGCAGCTTAGGGACTAGCGGGGCGGCCCCAGATACGCAGTATTTT.